These T cell receptor beta chains were read from a single sample in a study of patients and donors after allogeneic stem cell transplantation. TCRdb independently ran MiXCR on the RT-PCR reads; one entry per CDR3 protein. The sample shows more than 150,000 distinct CDR3 sequences, 20% to 25% of them seen only once. The sequenced material came from blood, either unsorted or a sorted T cell fraction (not recorded which). The receptors here all came from a human donor who was either an allogeneic HSCT recipient or a stem cell or donor lymphocyte infusion donor (not recorded which). It is not recorded whose cells these are; they may come from a transplant donor. Each CDR3 is given with its conserved first and last residue.

J gene	V gene	CDR3 protein
TRBJ2-2	TRBV20-1	CSARGGTNGELFF
TRBJ2-1	TRBV7-6	CASIPLAGSIYNEQFF
TRBJ2-5	TRBV29-1	CSVDPLGRGREETQYF
TRBJ2-5	TRBV5-1	CASSLAVLAGAQETQYF
TRBJ1-1	TRBV5-1	CASSLAKPLGNTEAFF
TRBJ2-7	TRBV19	CASSIGGYEQYF
TRBJ1-4	TRBV12-3/TRBV12-4	CASSLITGKGKLFF
TRBJ2-4	TRBV7-2	CASTPGQGNIQYF
TRBJ1-1	TRBV12-3/TRBV12-4	CASSPETGPTEAFF
TRBJ1-1	TRBV20-1	CSARTQGMGTEAFF
TRBJ2-5	TRBV19	CASSNTGQGIEETQYF
TRBJ1-5	TRBV6-2/TRBV6-3	CASSYLGTRGNQPQHF
TRBJ1-5	TRBV7-4	CASSPGDSNQPQHF
TRBJ1-5	TRBV7-8	CASSRSWQYSNQPQHF
TRBJ1-5	TRBV5-1	CASSLETGFNQPQHF
TRBJ1-1	TRBV29-1	CSVEVTGNTEAFF
TRBJ1-3	TRBV12-3/TRBV12-4	CASRPGDTTIYF
TRBJ1-2	TRBV12-3/TRBV12-4	CASSRTDWQGYTF
TRBJ1-1	TRBV29-1	CNIQRNTEAFF
TRBJ1-2	TRBV12-3/TRBV12-4	CASSSPDMSWDYGYTF
TRBJ1-6	TRBV6-5	CASSYGTDSPLHF
TRBJ2-1	TRBV12-3/TRBV12-4	CASRAERGNYNEQFF
TRBJ1-1	TRBV7-9	CASSLGQGRIEAFF
TRBJ1-1	TRBV7-9	CASIDQGADTEAFF
TRBJ1-2	TRBV19	CATHPLSDPNYGYTF
TRBJ1-1	TRBV13	CASSLSGTGGLAEAFF
TRBJ1-2	TRBV7-8	CASSRGPPNFGYTF
TRBJ1-1	TRBV12-3/TRBV12-4	CASTGQGARAFF
TRBJ1-5	TRBV6-5	CASTEPGGRQHF
TRBJ1-1	TRBV25-1	CASSELSASGNTEAFF
TRBJ2-7	TRBV6-2/TRBV6-3	CASRRTTHSYEQYF
TRBJ1-2	TRBV12-3/TRBV12-4	CASSLPQFGTGNYGYTF